This entry lists 8 T cell receptor beta chains sequenced from one sample in a study of shared clonotypes between healthy human individuals. TCRdb keeps only in-frame clones here, not all; method: immunoSEQ multiplex PCR. The sample has some 1.5 million clones, more than 95% seen once. The sample consisted of naive CD4+ T cells sorted from blood. Subset: CD45RA+ positively selected. These receptors all come from a man younger than 45 in good health.

The CDR3 DNA reads as TGTGCCAGCAGCGCCGGACTACCTCTTACATTGGGCACCGGGGAGCTGTTTTTT. Translation gives CASSAGLPLTLGTGELFF. This rearrangement joins TRBV9 to TRBJ2-2; tentatively, D is TRBD2 (6 bases). Germline CDR1 reads SGDLS; CDR2 reads YYNGEE. V lost 3 bases, J lost 4 bases, and 22 bases lay in between. The CDR3 is 18 amino acids.

The chain carries TRBV28 and TRBJ1-2; D unclear. This CDR3 is built from 13 residues. V lost 6 bases and J 4 bases, leaving 12 bases between the germline ends. Germline CDR1 and CDR2: MDHEN and SYDVKM. The CDR3, as DNA: TGTGCCAGCAGCCGCAGGAGATCCTATGGCTACACCTTC. Translated: CASSRRRSYGYTF.

Regarding this clone: Other DNA sequences in the sample encode the same CDR3. The chain recombines TRBV2 with TRBJ2-3; D not resolved. V was shortened by 5 bases and J by 1 base, with 4 bases between the two germline ends. Germline CDR1 and CDR2: SNHLY and FYNNEI. The CDR3 has 12 residues. The CDR3 here is CASSSGTDTQYF. The CDR3 coding sequence is TGTGCCAGCAGTAGCGGCACAGATACGCAGTATTTT.

CDR3 amino acids: CASSFIRDGNYEQYF. CDR3 bases: TGTGCCAGCAGCTTCATCCGGGACGGGAACTACGAGCAGTACTTC. The chain is built from TRBV7-2 and TRBJ2-7; the D call may be TRBD1 or TRBD2 (5 bases each). The CDR3 contains 15 residues. Germline loops: CDR1 SGHTA, CDR2 FQGNSA. Between the trimmed V and J ends, which lost 3 bases and 3 bases, there was a span of 15 bases.

The chain combines TRBV21-1 with TRBJ2-6. TRBV21-1 is annotated as a pseudogene. This CDR3 has 15 amino acids. The CDR3 spells CASSTWDRRTNVLTF. The CDR3 nucleotides read TGTGCCAGCAGCACCTGGGACCGGAGAACCAACGTCCTGACTTTC.

This clone was recorded once. Other DNA variants within this sample encode the same CDR3. The chain has TRBV28 and TRBJ2-1; the D gene is possibly TRBD2 (5 bases). From germline, CDR1 is MDHEN and CDR2 SYDVKM. Between the trimmed V and J ends, which lost 3 bases and 1 base, there was a span of 7 bases. The CDR3 runs to 14 residues. CDR3 bases: TGTGCCAGCAGTTTCCGGGGTTCCTACAATGAGCAGTTCTTC. Its translation: CASSFRGSYNEQFF.

In its sample, this clone was seen once. The V and J genes are TRBV28 and TRBJ2-7, with 7 bases matching TRBD1. The V and J ends lost 4 bases and 2 bases, in that order; junction bases with no gene match: 8. This CDR3 contains 15 residues. From germline, CDR1 is MDHEN and CDR2 SYDVKM. The CDR3 DNA is TGTGCCAGCAGTTCCCCCAGGGACAGCGCCTACGAGCAGTACTTC. Translated, it gives CASSSPRDSAYEQYF.

The chain carries TRBV28 and TRBJ2-3; a weak D match, TRBD2 (5 bases). Germline-derived CDR1 and CDR2 are MDHEN and SYDVKM. The length of the CDR3 is 16 residues. The V and J ends lost 3 bases and 4 bases respectively, with 17 bases between them. CDR3 bases: TGTGCCAGCAGTTTCTATCGGGGATTTGGGTCAGATACGCAGTATTTT. Protein: CASSFYRGFGSDTQYF.